This T cell receptor beta chain was documented in a study of shared clonotypes between healthy human individuals (TCRdb year 2020). In the study overall: The cohort included three men and a couple of women between 18 and 49 years of age. For each donor, three plates each were used for CD4 naive and CD4 memory, two plates were used for CD8 naive, and one plate was used for CD8 memory. The study deeply sequenced blood TCR repertoires of five healthy adults to estimate repertoire size and the extent of clonotype sharing between individuals. To increase sequencing depth and limit assay-specific biases, TCR repertoire library preparation and sequencing were carried out by different laboratories using diverse techniques. Per donor, leukapheresis produced somewhere between about 0.94 and 9.5 billion PBMCs.

V and J are truncated by 0 bases and 2 bases respectively, leaving an intervening sequence of 8 bases. As encoded in the germline V gene, CDR1 is MGHDK while CDR2 is SYGVNS. The CDR3 measures 16 amino acids from cysteine to phenylalanine. CDR3 DNA only is kept here, 48 bases in frame from base 1. Healthy HIV-negative adults with no recently reported acute infections or vaccinations were included as donors. Only Caucasian adults living in Nashville, Tennessee, USA were represented among the donors. CD4+ T cells were enriched by magnetic negative selection; naive cells were then positively selected on CD45RA, and the negative fraction formed the memory subset. Blood was obtained by leukapheresis, after which PBMCs were separated by Ficoll-Histopaque density gradient centrifugation and cryopreserved in liquid nitrogen vapor phase. Analytical flow cytometry was used to check the purity and quantity of every magnetically sorted T cell population. From each sorted fraction, genomic DNA was isolated and quantified by UV absorbance on a Nanodrop 2000c.

What the authors observed across the whole study: Compared with non-shared clonotypes, the clonotypes found in all four sorted-subset donors had higher generation probabilities. Pairwise subsampling led to the expectation that sequencing depth would affect the degree of clonotype sharing among donors. Incomplete sequencing was indicated by rarefaction of sorted-subset datasets, despite the large sequencing depth. The small number of donors limited the genetic and exposure-history diversity represented. Naive subsets generally had larger estimated clonotype richness than memory subsets did. Only blood was sampled, and tissue TCR repertoires likely differ from those in blood. Across a few donors, approximately 5% of naive CD4, over 3% of naive CD8, roughly 2.2% of memory CD4, and about 0.4% of memory CD8 clonotypes were shared.

Of note for this clone: Its cognate antigen has yet to be identified. No base qualities exist here, and no much larger clone lies one base off it.

Using the deep immunoSEQ assay, TCR CDR3 regions were amplified from genomic DNA by multiplex PCR. For each cell subset, the extracted genomic DNA was distributed evenly across all wells of several immunoSEQ 96-well plates, and each plate served as one replicate. For sorted subsets, approximately 210 ng genomic DNA, equal to 25,000 to 35,000 T cell genomes, was loaded into each replicate PCR. Purified libraries were measured with a Qubit 3.0 fluorometer, size-checked on a Bioanalyzer 2100, and measured again with the KAPA Library Quantification kit. Each immunoSEQ 96-well plate was sequenced on its own single-read 150-cycle Illumina NextSeq 550 flow cell. Processing in the source paper ran as follows. The immunoSEQ output contained only junctional sequences without quality scores, so filtering could not match that applied to full-length reads. To assign V/J genes and CDR3, sequences were annotated using PyIR, a Python wrapper for IgBLAST v1.9, with IMGT germline references. Reads were removed for weak V/J assignments (E-value above 1e-6), missing CDR3, stop codons, out-of-frame junctions, or ambiguous translated residues. V3J clonotypes were defined as sequences sharing the same inferred V gene, J gene, and CDR3 amino acid sequence. To compute the percentage overlap between repertoires, the number of shared unique clonotypes was divided by the size of the smaller repertoire. Richness of each repertoire was evaluated using RTK rarefaction, the Chao1 estimator, and Recon v2.1 estimates of unobserved clonotypes. Generation probabilities for all TCRbeta clonotypes obtained by the gDNA method from a few donors were computed using OLGA. TCRdb carries this immuneACCESS record with in-frame sequences only. Its versions omit some clonotypes, under half of them owing to an unresolved V gene in the studies checked, with the rest unexplained. That table gives V, J and clone size, and the DNA gave D and trimming. This sample comprises about 1.5 million clones, under 99% of them detected only once. In total, the top ten clones hold roughly 0.4% of the sample.

This receptor was identified in a man aged 25 to 40 in good health. The chain was built from TRBV25-1 and TRBJ2-6; the D gene identity is not certain. Sequencing input: naive CD4+ T cells sorted from blood. Sample cell subset or site, as interpreted from the label and publication: CD45RA+ positively selected. The nucleotide sequence reads TGTGCCAGCAGTGAATACCTCCCGACTGGGGCCAACGTCCTGACTTTC. It specifies CASSEYLPTGANVLTF. When the CDR3 is completed using the reference TRBV25-1 and TRBJ2-6 genes on either side, the full variable domain is EADIYQTPRYLVIGTGKKITLECSQTMGHDKMYWYQQDPGMELHLIHYSYGVNSTEKGDLSSESTVSRIRTEHFPLTLESARPSHTSQYLCASSEYLPTGANVLTFGAGSRLTVL.